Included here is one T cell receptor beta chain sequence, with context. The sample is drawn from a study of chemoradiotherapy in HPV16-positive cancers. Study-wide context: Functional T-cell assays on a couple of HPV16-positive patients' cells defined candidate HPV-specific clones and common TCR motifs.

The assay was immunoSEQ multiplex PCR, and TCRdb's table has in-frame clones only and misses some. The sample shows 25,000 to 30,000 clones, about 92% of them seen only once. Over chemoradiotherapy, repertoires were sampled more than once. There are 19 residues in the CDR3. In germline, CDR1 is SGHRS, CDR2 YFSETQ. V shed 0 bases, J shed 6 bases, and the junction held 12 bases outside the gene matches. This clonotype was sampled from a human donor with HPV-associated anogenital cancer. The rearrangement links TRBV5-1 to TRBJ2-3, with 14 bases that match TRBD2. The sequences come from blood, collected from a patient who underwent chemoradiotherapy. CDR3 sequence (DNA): TGCGCCAGCAGCTTGGGGGGGGGACTAGCGGGAGTACCCAAGGATACGCAGTATTTT. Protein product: CASSLGGGLAGVPKDTQYF.